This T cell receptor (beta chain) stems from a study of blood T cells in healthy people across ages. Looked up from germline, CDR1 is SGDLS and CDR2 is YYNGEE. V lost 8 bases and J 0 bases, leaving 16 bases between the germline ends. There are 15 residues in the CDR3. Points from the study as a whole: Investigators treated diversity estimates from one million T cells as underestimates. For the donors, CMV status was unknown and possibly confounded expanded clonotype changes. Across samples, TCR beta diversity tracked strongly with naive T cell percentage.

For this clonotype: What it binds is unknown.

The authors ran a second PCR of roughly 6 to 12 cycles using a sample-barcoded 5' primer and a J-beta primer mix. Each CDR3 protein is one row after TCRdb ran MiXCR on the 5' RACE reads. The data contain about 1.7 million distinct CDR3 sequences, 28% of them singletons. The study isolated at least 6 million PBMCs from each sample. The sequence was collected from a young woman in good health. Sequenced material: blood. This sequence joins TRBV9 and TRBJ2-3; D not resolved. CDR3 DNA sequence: TGTGCCAGTAGCCGGAGACACGAAAGCACAGATACGCAGTATTTT. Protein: CASSRRHESTDTQYF.